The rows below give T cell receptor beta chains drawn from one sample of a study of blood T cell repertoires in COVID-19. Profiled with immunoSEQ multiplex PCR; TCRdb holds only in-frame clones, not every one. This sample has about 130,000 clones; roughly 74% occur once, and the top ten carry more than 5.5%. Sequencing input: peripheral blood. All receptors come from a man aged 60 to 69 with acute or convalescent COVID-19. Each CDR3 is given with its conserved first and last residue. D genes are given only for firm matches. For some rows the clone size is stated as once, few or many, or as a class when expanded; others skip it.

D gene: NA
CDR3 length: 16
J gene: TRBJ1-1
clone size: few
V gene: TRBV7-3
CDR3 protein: CASSLTVSAGGTEAFF
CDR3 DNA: TGTGCCAGCAGCTTAACCGTGTCCGCAGGAGGCACTGAAGCTTTCTTT

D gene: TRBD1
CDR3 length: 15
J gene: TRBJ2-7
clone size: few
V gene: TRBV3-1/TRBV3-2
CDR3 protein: CASSQAGTGVYEQYF
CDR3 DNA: TGTGCCAGCAGCCAGGCCGGGACAGGGGTCTACGAGCAGTACTTC

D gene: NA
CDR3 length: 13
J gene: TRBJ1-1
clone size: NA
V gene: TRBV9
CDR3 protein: CASSAQDKAKAFF
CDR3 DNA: TGTGCCAGCAGCGCCCAGGACAAGGCCAAAGCTTTCTTT

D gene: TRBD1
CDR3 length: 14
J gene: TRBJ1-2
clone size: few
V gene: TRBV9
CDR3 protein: CASSGQGMAYGYTF
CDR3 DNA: TGTGCCAGCAGCGGACAGGGGATGGCCTATGGCTACACCTTC

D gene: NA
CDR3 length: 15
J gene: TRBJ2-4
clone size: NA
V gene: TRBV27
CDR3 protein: CASSFAGFAKNIQYF
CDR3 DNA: TGTGCCAGCAGTTTCGCGGGGTTCGCCAAAAACATTCAGTACTTC

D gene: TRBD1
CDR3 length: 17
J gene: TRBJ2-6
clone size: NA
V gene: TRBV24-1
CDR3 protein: CATSAGTGGPGANVLTF
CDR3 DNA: TGTGCCACCAGTGCCGGGACAGGGGGACCAGGGGCCAACGTCCTGACTTTC

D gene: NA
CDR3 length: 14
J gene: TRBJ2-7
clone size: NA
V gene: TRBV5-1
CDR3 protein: CASRAGRSSYEQYF
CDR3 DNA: TGCGCCAGCCGAGCGGGTCGGAGCTCCTACGAGCAGTACTTC

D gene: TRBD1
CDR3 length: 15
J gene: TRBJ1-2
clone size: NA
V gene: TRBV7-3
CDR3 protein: CASSPEDRGLDGYTF
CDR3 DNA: TGTGCCAGCAGCCCTGAGGACAGGGGGCTTGATGGCTACACCTTT

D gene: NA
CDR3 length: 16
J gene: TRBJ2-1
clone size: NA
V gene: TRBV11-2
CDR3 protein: CASSTLREGYYNEQFF
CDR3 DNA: TGTGCCAGCAGCACCCTCCGAGAGGGTTACTACAATGAGCAGTTCTTC

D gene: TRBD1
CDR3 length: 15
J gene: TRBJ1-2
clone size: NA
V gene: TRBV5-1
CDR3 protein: CASSSATGAGYGYTF
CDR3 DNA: TGCGCCAGCAGCTCCGCGACAGGGGCGGGCTATGGCTACACCTTC

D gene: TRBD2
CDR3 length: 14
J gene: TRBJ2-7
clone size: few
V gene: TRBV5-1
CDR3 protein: CASRTSGRGDEQYF
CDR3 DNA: TGCGCCAGCCGGACCAGCGGGAGGGGAGACGAGCAGTACTTC

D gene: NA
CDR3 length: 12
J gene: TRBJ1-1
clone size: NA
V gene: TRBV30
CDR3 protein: CAWSEYRGEAFF
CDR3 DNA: TGTGCCTGGAGCGAATACCGGGGTGAAGCTTTCTTT

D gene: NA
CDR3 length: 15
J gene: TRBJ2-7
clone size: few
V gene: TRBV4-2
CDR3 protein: CASSPLATVSYEQYF
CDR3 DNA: TGTGCCAGCAGCCCCTTAGCGACCGTTTCCTACGAGCAGTACTTC

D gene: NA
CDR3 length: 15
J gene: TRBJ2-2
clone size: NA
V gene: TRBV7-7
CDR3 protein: CASSPAGVGTGELFF
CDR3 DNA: TGTGCCAGCAGCCCAGCAGGGGTCGGGACCGGGGAGCTGTTTTTT

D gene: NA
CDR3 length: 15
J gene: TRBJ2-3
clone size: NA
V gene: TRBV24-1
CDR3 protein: CATSDEKRYTDTQYF
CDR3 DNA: TGTGCCACCAGTGATGAAAAGCGGTACACAGATACGCAGTATTTT

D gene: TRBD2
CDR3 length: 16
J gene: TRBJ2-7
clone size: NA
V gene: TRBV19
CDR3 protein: CASSIGTSGRSYEQYF
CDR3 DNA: TGTGCCAGTAGTATAGGGACTAGCGGGCGCTCCTACGAGCAGTACTTC

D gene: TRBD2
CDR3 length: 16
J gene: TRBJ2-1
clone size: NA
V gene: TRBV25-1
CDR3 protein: CASRSPAGGGYNEQFF
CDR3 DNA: TGTGCCAGCAGATCACCGGCGGGAGGGGGGTACAATGAGCAGTTCTTC

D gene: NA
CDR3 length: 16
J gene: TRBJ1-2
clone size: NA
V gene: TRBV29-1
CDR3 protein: CSVEDIGVPTNYGYTF
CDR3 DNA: TGCAGCGTTGAAGATATAGGGGTGCCCACTAACTATGGCTACACCTTC

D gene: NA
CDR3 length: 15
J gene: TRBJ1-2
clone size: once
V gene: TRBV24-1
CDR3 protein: CATSDGPSSNYGYTF
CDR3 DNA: TGTGCCACCAGTGATGGGCCCTCCAGTAACTATGGCTACACCTTC

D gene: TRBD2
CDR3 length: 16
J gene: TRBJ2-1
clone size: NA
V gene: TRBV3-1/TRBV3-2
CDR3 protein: CASSLGLAGGTGEQFF
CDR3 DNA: TGTGCCAGCAGCTTAGGACTAGCGGGGGGGACAGGCGAGCAGTTCTTC

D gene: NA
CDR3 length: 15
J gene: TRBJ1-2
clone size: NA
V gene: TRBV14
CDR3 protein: CASSQVRGANYGYTF
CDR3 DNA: TGTGCCAGCAGCCAAGTTCGGGGGGCTAACTATGGCTACACCTTC

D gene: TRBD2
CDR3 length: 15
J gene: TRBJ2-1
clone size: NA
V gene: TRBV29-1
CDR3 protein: CSVGSGMRSYNEQFF
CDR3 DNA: TGCAGCGTTGGAAGCGGGATGAGGTCCTACAATGAGCAGTTCTTC

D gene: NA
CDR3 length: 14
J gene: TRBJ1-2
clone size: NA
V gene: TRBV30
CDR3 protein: CAWRSVSGPYGYTF
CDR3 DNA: TGTGCCTGGAGGTCTGTCTCGGGTCCCTATGGCTACACCTTC

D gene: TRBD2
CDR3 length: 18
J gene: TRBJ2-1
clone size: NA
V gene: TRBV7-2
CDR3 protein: CASSSVGLAGLRYNEQFF
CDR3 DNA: TGTGCCAGCAGCTCGGTAGGACTAGCGGGGCTTCGATACAATGAGCAGTTCTTC

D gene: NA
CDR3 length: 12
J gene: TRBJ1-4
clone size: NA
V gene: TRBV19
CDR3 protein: CASSLADEKLFF
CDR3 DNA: TGTGCCAGTAGTCTTGCGGATGAAAAACTGTTTTTT

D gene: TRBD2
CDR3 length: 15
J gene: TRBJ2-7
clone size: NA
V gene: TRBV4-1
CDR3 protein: CASSQLGGSSYEQYF
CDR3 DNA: TGCGCCAGCAGCCAATTGGGGGGGAGCTCCTACGAGCAGTACTTC

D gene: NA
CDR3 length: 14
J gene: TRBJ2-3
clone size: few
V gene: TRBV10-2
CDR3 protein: CASRRGTSTDTQYF
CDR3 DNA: TGCGCCAGCAGGCGGGGAACTAGCACAGATACGCAGTATTTT

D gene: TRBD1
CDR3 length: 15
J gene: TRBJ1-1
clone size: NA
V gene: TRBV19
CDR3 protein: CASSEKGQGLSEAFF
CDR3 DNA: TGTGCCAGTAGCGAGAAAGGACAGGGGCTCTCTGAAGCTTTCTTT

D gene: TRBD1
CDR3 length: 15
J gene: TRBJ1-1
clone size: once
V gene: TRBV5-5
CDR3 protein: CASSLPGTGETEAFF
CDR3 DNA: TGTGCCAGCAGCTTGCCCGGGACAGGGGAAACTGAAGCTTTCTTT

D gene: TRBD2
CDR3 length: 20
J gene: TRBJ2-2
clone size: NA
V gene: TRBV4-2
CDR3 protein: CASSQGRRTSGVGHPGELFF
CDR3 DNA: TGTGCCAGCAGCCAAGGGAGGCGGACTAGCGGGGTAGGTCACCCCGGGGAGCTGTTTTTT

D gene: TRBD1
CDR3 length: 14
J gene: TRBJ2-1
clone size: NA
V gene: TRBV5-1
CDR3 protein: CASSLSTGEYEQFF
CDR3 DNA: TGCGCCAGCAGCTTATCGACAGGGGAGTATGAGCAGTTCTTC

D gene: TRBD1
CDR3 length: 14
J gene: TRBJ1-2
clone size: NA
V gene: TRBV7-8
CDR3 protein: CASSRKGQVYGYTF
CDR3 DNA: TGTGCCAGCAGCCGTAAAGGACAGGTGTATGGCTACACCTTC

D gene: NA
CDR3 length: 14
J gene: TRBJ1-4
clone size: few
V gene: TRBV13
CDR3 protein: CASSPRGTGEKLFF
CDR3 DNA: TGTGCCAGCAGCCCTCGGGGGACGGGGGAAAAACTGTTTTTT

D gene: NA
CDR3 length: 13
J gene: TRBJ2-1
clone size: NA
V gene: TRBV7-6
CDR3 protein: CASSLARAGLQFF
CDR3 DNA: TGTGCCAGCAGCTTAGCGAGGGCAGGCTTGCAGTTCTTC

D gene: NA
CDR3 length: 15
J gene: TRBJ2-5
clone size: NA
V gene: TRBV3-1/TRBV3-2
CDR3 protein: CASSQAGGGQETQYF
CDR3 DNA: TGTGCCAGCAGTCAAGCGGGTGGAGGACAAGAGACCCAGTACTTC

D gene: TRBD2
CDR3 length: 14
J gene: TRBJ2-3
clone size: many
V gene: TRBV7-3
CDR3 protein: CASSFAGATDTQYF
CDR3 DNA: TGTGCCAGCAGCTTCGCGGGAGCCACAGATACGCAGTATTTT

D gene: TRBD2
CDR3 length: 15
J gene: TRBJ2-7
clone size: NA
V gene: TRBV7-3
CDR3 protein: CASSLASGGDYEQYF
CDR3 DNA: TGTGCCAGCAGCTTAGCAAGCGGGGGAGACTACGAGCAGTACTTC

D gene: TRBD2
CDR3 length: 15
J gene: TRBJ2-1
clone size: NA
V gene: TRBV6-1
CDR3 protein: CASTSGLAGTNEQFF
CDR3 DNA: TGTGCCAGCACCTCGGGACTAGCGGGGACAAATGAGCAGTTCTTC

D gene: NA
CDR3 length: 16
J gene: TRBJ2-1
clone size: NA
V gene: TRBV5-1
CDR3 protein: CASSLDPSTSYNEQFF
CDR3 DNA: TGCGCCAGCAGCTTGGATCCTTCGACTAGCTACAATGAGCAGTTCTTC

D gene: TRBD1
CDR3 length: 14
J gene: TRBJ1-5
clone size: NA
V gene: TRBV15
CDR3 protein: CATSRTGGNQPQHF
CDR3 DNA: TGTGCCACCAGTCGGACAGGGGGGAACCAGCCCCAGCATTTT

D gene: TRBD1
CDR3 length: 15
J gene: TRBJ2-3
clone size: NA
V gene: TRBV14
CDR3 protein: CASSPDRGLTDTQYF
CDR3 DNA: TGTGCCAGCAGCCCAGACAGGGGGCTGACAGATACGCAGTATTTT

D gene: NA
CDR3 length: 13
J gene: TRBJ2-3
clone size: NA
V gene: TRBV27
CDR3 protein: CASSEGELDTQYF
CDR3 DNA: TGTGCCAGCAGTGAGGGGGAGTTAGATACGCAGTATTTT

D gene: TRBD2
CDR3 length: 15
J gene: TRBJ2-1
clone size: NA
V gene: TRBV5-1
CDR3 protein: CASSLGLAGGNEQFF
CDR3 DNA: TGCGCCAGCAGCCTCGGACTAGCGGGAGGAAATGAGCAGTTCTTC

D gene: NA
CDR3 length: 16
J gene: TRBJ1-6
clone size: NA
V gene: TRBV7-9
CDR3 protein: CASSAWRGAYNSPLHF
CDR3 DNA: TGTGCCAGCAGCGCATGGAGGGGAGCCTATAATTCACCCCTCCACTTT

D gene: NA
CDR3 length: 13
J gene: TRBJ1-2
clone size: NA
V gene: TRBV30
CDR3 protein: CAWSLLASYGYTF
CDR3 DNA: TGTGCCTGGAGTCTTCTGGCCTCCTATGGCTACACCTTC

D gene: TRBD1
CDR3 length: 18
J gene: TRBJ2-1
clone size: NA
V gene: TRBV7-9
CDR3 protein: CASSSSSRPGQAYNEQFF
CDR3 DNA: TGTGCCAGCAGCTCCAGCTCCCGGCCGGGACAGGCCTACAATGAGCAGTTCTTC

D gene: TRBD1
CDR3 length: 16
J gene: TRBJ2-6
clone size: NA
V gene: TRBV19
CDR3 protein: CASRDRVGSGANVLTF
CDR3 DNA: TGTGCCAGTAGAGACAGGGTCGGGTCTGGGGCCAACGTCCTGACTTTC

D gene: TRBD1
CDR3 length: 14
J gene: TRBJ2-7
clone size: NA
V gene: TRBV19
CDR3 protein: CASSIPGQTYEQYF
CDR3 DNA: TGTGCCAGTAGTATCCCGGGACAGACGTACGAGCAGTACTTC

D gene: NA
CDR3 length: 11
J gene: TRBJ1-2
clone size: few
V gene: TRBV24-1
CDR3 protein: CATSDFYGYTF
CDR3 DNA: TGTGCCACCAGTGATTTCTACGGCTACACCTTC